This T cell receptor beta chain was recorded in a study of persistence of HIV-infected CD4 T cells. The immunoSEQ assay was version 4, run in survey mode. Libraries were prepared by immunoSEQ multiplex PCR; TCRdb keeps only in-frame clonotypes and omits some of them. The data hold about 40,000 clones, with about four fifths observed a single time. This clone occurred a few times. Its antigen is unidentified. Overlapping HIV-1 Gag 15-mer peptides at roughly 1 ug per peptide per mL were used. Memory cells lacking CD40L and CD69 with high CD45RO were sorted. This TCR derives from an adult man with HIV who was CMV-seropositive. The sample consisted of CD4+ T cells sorted from PBMCs after approximately 18-hour stimulation, taken from a patient who received antiretroviral therapy.

CDR3 residues: CASGGDRDTDTQYF. DNA for the CDR3: TGTGCCAGCGGAGGGGACAGGGACACAGATACGCAGTATTTT. J is TRBJ2-3 and V is TRBV2, with 9 nucleotides matching TRBD1. From germline, CDR1 is SNHLY and CDR2 FYNNEI. V lost 8 bases, J lost 2 bases, and 5 bases stayed unmatched. This CDR3 is built from 14 residues.